Given below is one TCR beta chain in context. Its antigen target is currently unknown. Nothing much larger sits one base from this clone, and base qualities are not available. The data belong to a study of CD8 T cell repertoires and HIV-1 epitope variants (dated by TCRdb to 2018 to 2021). Regarding the study in general: In separate culture wells, T cells were stimulated with each of twenty-five peptides that represented autologous and known Gag and Nef epitope variants. Among the control conditions were a peptide pool of CMV, EBV and flu, the Ebola AY9 epitope serving as a negative control, and a well with no peptide. The epitopes tested were three Gag epitope families plus Nef HW9 and YT9. T cells were enriched with the EasySep Human T Cell Enrichment Kit and co-cultured with equal numbers of autologous T cell-negative cells as antigen-presenting cells. Cultures were maintained for approximately nine days in IMDM with gentamicin, and half-media changes adding IL-2, IL-7 and IL-15 were performed on days 3 and 7. An aliquot of 1M T cells was saved as an uncultured baseline condition, separate from the 83 T cell cultures. Running each culture condition in triplicate, except for one peptide done in duplicate, gave a total of 70 to 85 T cell cultures.

Sequencing of TCR beta CDR3 regions was done on the immunoSEQ platform at survey depth. The QIAamp DNA micro kit was used to extract genomic DNA from every cultured and uncultured CD8+ T cell population. The authors processed their data as follows. Any sample with under 5,000 productive reads was excluded, and this exclusion removed about 6.5% of the roughly 75 cultures stimulated with HIV peptides. A MANAFEST web app trimmed sequences to CDR3 and removed nonproductive sequences, CDR3s under 5 amino acids, and those not starting C or ending F/W. For a clonotype to count as antigen-specific, the clonotype had to expand relative to the no-peptide control in at least 2 of 3 replicates at FDR 0.01, and only within one epitope family. In addition, a specific clonotype needed a frequency at least fivefold higher than in wells stimulated with peptides from other epitope families. TCRdb re-hosts the immuneACCESS table, in-frame sequences only. Its copies lack some clones; in the studies checked, an unresolved V gene accounts for under half of them, and the cause for the rest is not known. V, J and clone size are taken as reported in that table, and D and trimming were inferred from the DNA itself. The sample table shows some 5,600 clones, and around two thirds are seen once. Roughly two fifths of the sample lies in the top ten.

The EasySep Human CD8+ T Cell Enrichment Kit was used on day 10 to isolate CD8+ T cells from every culture. Overall study outcomes, separate from this receptor: The assay could identify only TCR beta chains and pointed to proliferation in response to antigen, not to T cell function or cytokine profile. Eight to ten antigen-specific TCR beta clonotypes were identified, and six of them appeared cross-reactive for autologous or known escape epitope variants. About 5 clonotypes recognized the Nef KF9 family and one the HW9 family, with no responses to the TAALDMSHF plasma variant.

From the cysteine through the phenylalanine, the CDR3 covers 15 amino acids. Only the CDR3 DNA is retained, 45 bases long and in frame from the first base. The germline V gene specifies LGHNA as CDR1 and YNFKEQ as CDR2. Trimming takes 3 bases off V and 2 bases off J; junction bases not matched to a gene: 3. The source is a male donor with HIV. The sequencing sample was made of cultured CD8+ T cells derived from PBMCs. Recombination joined TRBV4-2 with TRBJ1-2; TRBD1 fits 10 bases in the junction. The DNA sequence reads TGTGCCAGCAGCCAGCAGGGACAGGGGAACTATGGCTACACCTTC. Translated, this is CASSQQGQGNYGYTF.